The 10 T cell receptor beta chains listed next were all sequenced from one sample in a study of cytomegalovirus exposure and HLA in healthy donors. It was with 60 Vbeta and 13 Jbeta primers that the PCR ran. Method: immunoSEQ multiplex PCR; TCRdb's copy keeps in-frame clones and lacks some. Counted here are around 200,000 clones, approximately 70% occurring once; the ten biggest clones make up about 2.5%. Sequencing input: PBMCs. These receptors all come from a man aged 35-49 years in good health and CMV-seropositive.

The chain couples TRBV19 to TRBJ1-5; 12 bases are a match to TRBD1. Germline CDR1 reads LNHDA; CDR2 reads SQIVND (reference sequence). The V and J ends lost 5 bases and 2 bases, in that order; junction bases with no gene match: 10. The CDR3 is 18 amino acids. Here the CDR3 reads CASSPDRDRGQGNQPQHF. The DNA for the CDR3 is TGTGCCAGTAGTCCCGACCGGGACAGGGGGCAAGGCAATCAGCCCCAGCATTTT.

This clone has only a few counts. The rearrangement joins TRBV4-1 to TRBJ1-2, with D possibly being TRBD1 (5 bases). V was cut by 0 bases and J by 4 bases, with 21 bases left in between. The CDR3 is 18 residues long. The germline gives CDR1 MGHRA, CDR2 YSYEKL. The CDR3 region has the DNA TGCGCCAGCAGCCAAGATGCCACAATCCTATCGGACACCTATGGCTACACCTTC. Its protein is CASSQDATILSDTYGYTF.

The chain uses TRBV6-1 and TRBJ2-7, with 9 bases identical to TRBD1. This CDR3 region has 16 residues. CDR1 and CDR2 from the germline V gene are MNHNS and SASEGT. Losses at the gene ends were 0 bases for V and 3 bases for J; bases not matched to a gene: 6. The CDR3 reads CASSEALRGQGYEQYF. The CDR3 DNA is TGTGCCAGCAGTGAAGCGCTTCGGGGACAGGGCTACGAGCAGTACTTC.

This clone was counted only a few times. The chain is built from TRBV5-8 and TRBJ1-1; 8 bases fit TRBD1. Per the germline V gene, CDR1 is SGHTS and CDR2 is YDEGEE. Unmatched junction bases numbered 14, after V lost 4 bases and J lost 9 bases. This CDR3 contains 15 residues. In DNA form, the CDR3 reads TGTGCCAGCAGCCCTTGGGTTGGGACAGGCCAAAAAGCTTTCTTT. Its protein is CASSPWVGTGQKAFF.

V usage is TRBV9 and J usage is TRBJ2-7, with 7 bases lining up with TRBD1. Trimming removed 3 bases from V and 1 base from J; junction bases left unmatched: 7. CDR1 and CDR2 from the germline V gene are SGDLS and YYNGEE. The CDR3 has 15 residues. The CDR3 sequence: CASSGGTAFSYEQYF. The CDR3 DNA reads as TGTGCCAGCAGCGGTGGGACAGCCTTTTCCTACGAGCAGTACTTC.

The chain combines TRBV6-5 with TRBJ2-1, with a possible D match to TRBD2 (6 bases). Deletions cut 0 bases from V and 7 bases from J, with 13 bases between. Germline loops: CDR1 MNHEY, CDR2 SVGAGI. The CDR3 has 15 residues. The DNA of the CDR3 is TGTGCCAGCAGTTACTCGGCGGGGTGGAGAAATGAGCAGTTCTTC. Residues: CASSYSAGWRNEQFF.

Concerning this clone itself: The junction departs from germline at one end; a sequencing error may be responsible. The chain uses TRBV7-9 and TRBJ1-5, with TRBD1 as a possible D gene (6 bases). Germline lookup yields CDR1 SEHNR and CDR2 FQNEAQ (reference sequence). The CDR3 is 18 amino acids. The CDR3: CSSSLMRGGIRENQPQHF. The CDR3 nucleotides are TGTTCCAGCAGCCTTATGAGGGGGGGAATCCGGGAGAATCAGCCCCAGCATTTT.

This chain links TRBV27 with TRBJ2-1, with D maybe TRBD2 (5 bases). This CDR3 has 13 amino acids. Trimming removed 8 bases from V and 4 bases from J, with 12 bases in between. Germline V gene data show CDR1 as MNHEY and CDR2 as SMNVEV (reference sequence). CDR3 nucleotides: TGTGCCAGCTCTTCACTAGGGTACAATGAGCAGTTCTTC. The encoded protein is CASSSLGYNEQFF.

About this clone itself: The junction and the germline gene differ at one end; a read error may be behind it. The chain uses TRBV5-4 and TRBJ1-4; 7 nucleotides agree with TRBD1. Germline V gene lookup returns CDR1 SGHNT and CDR2 YYREEE (reference sequence). The CDR3 contains 15 residues. The CDR3 DNA sequence: TGTGCCAGCAGCCTGGGGGGGACAGCGGATGAAAAACTGCTTTTT. Encoded protein: CASSLGGTADEKLLF.

This clone was counted once. J is TRBJ2-5 and V is TRBV28; possible D gene TRBD2, 6 bases. V lost 8 bases and J lost 5, with 15 bases in between. CDR3 size: 13 residues. Germline V gene lookup returns CDR1 MDHEN and CDR2 SYDVKM. CDR3 in amino acids: CASEPGLRETQYF. The DNA for the CDR3 is TGTGCCAGCGAACCGGGACTCCGGGAGACCCAGTACTTC.